Shown below are 30 T cell receptor beta chains from a single sample sequenced in a study of breast tumors, draining lymph nodes, adjacent tissues. Samples came from axillary lymph nodes draining the breast cancer. TCRdb redid the calling of the multiplex PCR reads with MiXCR, one entry per CDR3 protein. This sample has over 200,000 distinct CDR3 sequences; roughly 30% occur once, and the top ten carry 1.2% to 1.5%. Sequencing was done on a sample of axillary lymph node tissue. These receptors were collected from a female donor with breast cancer. Some clones in this sample may be carry-over from other donors' samples.

The chain carries TRBV12-3 or TRBV12-4 and TRBJ1-1, with unresolved D. V lost 2 bases and J lost 8, with 6 bases in between. The CDR3 is 11 residues long. CDR3 region: CASSLHGEAFF. For the CDR3, the DNA is TGTGCCAGCAGTTTACATGGGGAAGCTTTCTTT.

This clonotype was counted at least ten times. The chain carries TRBV3-1 and TRBJ1-5; TRBD1 is a possible D gene (5 bases). The CDR3 length is 15 residues. The V end lost 0 bases, the J end lost 6 bases, and 12 bases lay between the germline ends. The germline V gene encodes CDR1 LGHDT and CDR2 YNNKEL (reference sequence). CDR3 sequence: CASSQEEGRGQPQHF. In DNA form, the CDR3 reads TGTGCCAGCAGCCAAGAAGAGGGAAGGGGTCAGCCCCAGCATTTT. Full variable domain (rest looked up from reference TRBV3-1 and TRBJ1-5): DTAVSQTPKYLVTQMGNDKSIKCEQNLGHDTMYWYKQDSKKFLKIMFSYNNKELIINETVPNRFSPKSPDKAHLNLHINSLELGDSAVYFCASSQEEGRGQPQHFGDGTRLSIL.

The sample holds a few counts of this clonotype. Being one base from a much bigger clone, this may be a read error. The chain couples TRBV19 to TRBJ2-7; 8 nucleotides agree with TRBD1. The V gene end was trimmed by 1 base and the J gene end by 9 bases; junction bases not matched to a gene: 11. The germline V gene encodes CDR1 LNHDA and CDR2 SQIVND (reference sequence). The CDR3 totals 15 residues. CDR3 amino acids: CASSIGGQDYWGQYF. In DNA form, the CDR3 reads TGTGCCAGTAGTATAGGGGGACAGGACTACTGGGGGCAGTACTTC.

The table lists this clonotype with many counts. The V call is TRBV5-6, the J call TRBJ2-5; D could derive from TRBD1 or TRBD2 (5 bases each). Germline CDR1 SGHDT, CDR2 YYEEEE. V gave up 3 bases and J gave up 5 bases, with 17 bases separating them. The CDR3 covers 15 residues. In DNA, the CDR3 is TGTGCCAGCAGCTCCTACCAAGCGTGGGGGGAGACCCAGTACTTC. Residues: CASSSYQAWGETQYF.

The V gene is TRBV29-1, the J gene TRBJ1-3; D may be TRBD1 (6 bases). The CDR3 loop spans 14 amino acids. CDR1 and CDR2 from the germline V gene are SQVTM and ANQGSEA. The germline V and J ends were trimmed by 4 bases and 4 bases, with 14 bases remaining between them. The CDR3 is CSVVGGREGNTIYF. In nucleotides, the CDR3 is TGCAGCGTTGTGGGGGGCAGGGAAGGAAACACCATATATTTT.

The V and J genes are TRBV29-1 and TRBJ2-1, with 9 bases that match TRBD2. The CDR3 spans 13 residues. In germline, CDR1 is SQVTM, CDR2 ANQGSEA. V lost 8 bases to trimming and J lost 4 bases; unmatched junction nucleotides: 6. The CDR3 reads CSFISGSYNEQFF. In nucleotides, the CDR3 is TGCAGCTTTATTAGCGGGAGTTACAATGAGCAGTTCTTC.

At least ten counts were recorded for this clonotype. The chain is built from TRBV24-1 and TRBJ2-3; 10 nucleotides agree with TRBD2. The CDR3 length is 17 residues. The trim removed 4 bases at V and 2 bases at J, leaving 8 bases unmatched. The germline V gene encodes CDR1 KGHDR and CDR2 SFDVKD. The CDR3 DNA follows: TGTGCCACCAGTGACCCTCCCGGGACTAGCGCCACAGATACGCAGTATTTT. It specifies CATSDPPGTSATDTQYF.

Ten or more counts support this clonotype. This chain uses TRBV18 with TRBJ1-3; TRBD1 matches 8 bases. CDR3 length equals 13 residues. Per the germline V gene, CDR1 is KGHSH and CDR2 is LQKENI. J lost 7 bases, V lost 3 bases, and 2 bases had no gene match. CDR3 in amino acids: CASSPDRVNTIYF. In DNA, the CDR3 is TGTGCCAGCTCACCGGACAGGGTGAACACCATATATTTT.

With respect to this clonotype: This clone may be a read error of a much larger clone one base away. The V call is TRBV28, the J call TRBJ1-5, with D uncertain. The V gene's germline CDR1 is MDHEN and CDR2 SYDVKM. The length of the CDR3 is 13 residues. This CDR3 reads CASRSTPNQPRHF. The CDR3 DNA reads as TGTGCCAGCAGATCGACACCGAATCAGCCCCGGCATTTT.

This clonotype was detected ten times or more. V and J are TRBV7-9 and TRBJ2-3; the D gene is possibly TRBD1 (6 bases). The CDR3 totals 19 residues. Per germline, CDR1 SEHNR and CDR2 FQNEAQ (reference sequence). V lost 4 bases to trimming and J lost 3 bases, with 26 bases between them. The CDR3 sequence is CASSSPRVGRGERTDTQYF. CDR3 DNA: TGTGCCAGCAGCTCCCCAAGGGTGGGCAGGGGAGAAAGGACAGATACGCAGTATTTT.

This clonotype was picked up many times. The chain couples TRBV7-3 to TRBJ2-3, with 14 bases that match TRBD2. The J segment lost 10 bases and the V segment lost 5 bases, leaving 5 bases of the junction unmatched. This CDR3 has 14 residues. The V gene's germline CDR1 is SGHTA and CDR2 FQGTGA. The CDR3 here is CASSPGLAGGPQYF. CDR3 nucleotides: TGTGCCAGCAGCCCCGGACTAGCGGGAGGTCCGCAGTATTTT.

Comments on this clonotype: A much larger clone differs from this one at a single base, so this may be a read error. V and J are TRBV20-1 and TRBJ2-7; D is possibly TRBD1 or TRBD2 (5 bases each). The CDR3 runs to 15 residues. CDR1 and CDR2 from the germline V gene are DFQATT and SNEGSKA (reference sequence). The V and J ends lost 0 bases and 5 bases respectively, with 17 bases between them. CDR3 residues: CSARDLQGTAHEQYF. The CDR3 bases are TGCAGTGCTAGAGATCTCCAAGGGACGGCCCACGAGCAGTACTTC.

The sample holds many counts of this clonotype. V gene TRBV28 combines with J gene TRBJ1-2, with TRBD1 identical over 8 bases. The CDR3 runs 17 residues. The V segment lost 6 bases and the J segment 4 bases; nucleotides outside the gene matches: 16. Germline V gene lookup returns CDR1 MDHEN and CDR2 SYDVKM. The CDR3 spells CASRDLAGQAKLYGYTF. The CDR3 region has the DNA TGTGCCAGCAGGGACCTAGCGGGACAGGCCAAACTCTATGGCTACACCTTC.

The chain recombines TRBV20-1 with TRBJ2-5; 8 bases fit TRBD2. Germline assignment: CDR1 DFQATT and CDR2 SNEGSKA (reference sequence). J gave up 9 bases and V 3 bases, and 12 bases lay outside the gene matches. The CDR3 length is 14 residues. CDR3 DNA: TGCAGTGCTAGGGGGGCGGGAGGCCCAACGGCCCAGTACTTC. This translates into CSARGAGGPTAQYF.

V and J are TRBV28 and TRBJ2-7, with D perhaps being TRBD1 or TRBD2 (7 bases each). The CDR3 length is 16 residues. The germline gives CDR1 MDHEN, CDR2 SYDVKM. V lost 5 bases and J lost 4, with 21 bases in between. CDR3 sequence reads: CASSPLGGGRRYEQYF. CDR3 nucleotides: TGTGCCAGCAGTCCTCTAGGGGGCGGGAGACGGTACGAGCAGTACTTC.

This clonotype was recorded once. The chain is built from TRBV5-1 and TRBJ2-7, with 8 bases identical to TRBD2. Trimming removed 4 bases from V and 7 bases from J; junction bases left unmatched: 7. There are 13 residues in the CDR3. Looked up from germline, CDR1 is SGHRS and CDR2 is YFSETQ. The CDR3 region has the DNA TGCGCCAGCAGCGCCGGGACTAGTTGGGAGCAGTACTTC. Its translation: CASSAGTSWEQYF.

This rearrangement joins TRBV30 to TRBJ2-1; 16 bases fit TRBD2. The CDR3 consists of 19 residues. The V and J ends lost 0 bases and 7 bases, in that order; junction bases with no gene match: 12. In germline, CDR1 is GTSNPN, CDR2 SVGIG (reference sequence). The DNA for the CDR3 is TGTGCCTGGAGTGTATCCCCGTTCGGGACTAGCGGGAGGGGAAATGAGCAGTTCTTC. Encoded protein: CAWSVSPFGTSGRGNEQFF. The full variable domain, rest sourced from reference TRBV30 and TRBJ2-1, is SQTIHQWPATLVQPVGSPLSLECTVEGTSNPNLYWYRQAAGRGLQLLFYSVGIGQISSEVPQNLSASRPQDRQFILSSKKLLLSDSGFYLCAWSVSPFGTSGRGNEQFFGPGTRLTVL.

This clonotype was counted at least ten times. V is TRBV5-6 and J is TRBJ1-3; 8 bases agree with TRBD1. Germline V gives CDR1 SGHDT, CDR2 YYEEEE. CDR3 length: 14 residues. Unmatched junction bases numbered 5, after V lost 4 bases and J lost 5 bases. Here the CDR3 reads CASSLRQGRNTIYF. CDR3 nucleotides: TGTGCCAGCAGCCTCCGACAGGGGAGAAACACCATATATTTT. The whole variable domain, remainder taken from reference TRBV5-6 and TRBJ1-3, is DAGVTQSPTHLIKTRGQQVTLRCSPKSGHDTVSWYQQALGQGPQFIFQYYEEEERQRGNFPDRFSGHQFPNYSSELNVNALLLGDSALYLCASSLRQGRNTIYFGEGSWLTVV.

This clonotype was seen at least ten times. The chain uses TRBV5-6 and TRBJ2-7; TRBD2 is a possible D gene (6 bases). The germline V gene encodes CDR1 SGHDT and CDR2 YYEEEE. The CDR3 spans 14 residues. V was cut by 2 bases and J by 2 bases, with 11 bases left in between. DNA for the CDR3: TGTGCCAGCAGCTTCACTAGCAGGACCTACGAGCAGTACTTC. This gives the protein CASSFTSRTYEQYF.

As for this clonotype: At one of its ends the junction is not consistent with the germline gene, which may arise from a read error. The V gene is TRBV2, the J gene TRBJ1-4; tentative D call: TRBD1 (6 bases). CDR1 SNHLY and CDR2 FYNNEI come from the germline V gene. The CDR3 has 14 residues. CDR3 nucleotide sequence: TGTGCCAGCTCACAGGACAGTACAAATGAAAAGCTGTTTTTT. Translated, it gives CASSQDSTNEKLFF.

This clonotype came up many times. This rearrangement joins TRBV19 to TRBJ1-5; D is unclear. Per the germline V gene, CDR1 is LNHDA and CDR2 is SQIVND (reference sequence). The V end lost 7 bases, the J end lost 7 bases, and 11 bases lay between the germline ends. The CDR3 spans 12 residues. CDR3 residues: CASTTTRQPQHF. The DNA of the CDR3 is TGTGCCAGTACTACGACGCGGCAGCCCCAGCATTTT.

This clonotype was recorded at least ten times. This sequence joins TRBV5-1 and TRBJ2-3; D not resolved. This CDR3 spans 14 amino acids. Trimming stripped 2 bases from V and 2 bases from J, with 9 bases between. Germline V gene lookup returns CDR1 SGHRS and CDR2 YFSETQ. The CDR3 spells CASSFSRSTDTQYF. In nucleotides, the CDR3 is TGCGCCAGCAGCTTTTCTCGGTCCACAGATACGCAGTATTTT.

Details on this clonotype: Given a much more abundant clone one base away, this may be a read error. The chain recombines TRBV2 with TRBJ2-1; TRBD2 agrees at 7 bases. Per the germline V gene, CDR1 is SNHLY and CDR2 is FYNNEI. The CDR3 is 15 residues long. V was pared by 5 bases and J by 6 bases, with 10 bases of the junction left unmatched. For the CDR3, the DNA is TGTGCCAGCAGTTGGACTAACGGGAGGCTCAATGAGCAGTTCTTC. Protein product: CASSWTNGRLNEQFF.

This clonotype was counted once. The chain uses TRBV20-1 and TRBJ2-3; D gene ambiguous. Germline V CDR1 and CDR2: DFQATT, SNEGSKA (reference sequence). This CDR3 has 12 amino acids. V lost 1 base to trimming and J lost 11 bases, with 13 bases between them. CDR3 coding DNA: TGCAGTGCTAGAGGAGTCCCCAATGAGCAGTATTTT. Amino acid sequence: CSARGVPNEQYF.

This clonotype showed up many times. The chain links TRBV5-4 to TRBJ1-5; D uncertain. This CDR3 region has 15 residues. Germline V CDR1 and CDR2: SGHNT, YYREEE (reference sequence). Trimming removed 4 bases at V and 2 bases at J, with 13 bases between. The CDR3 nucleotides read TGTGCCAGCAGCATTGACGGGATACGCAATCAGCCCCAGCATTTT. Amino acid sequence: CASSIDGIRNQPQHF.

This clonotype turned up a few times. The rearrangement joins TRBV7-3 to TRBJ2-1; TRBD2 matches at 7 bases. J lost 3 bases, V lost 5 bases, and 4 bases had no gene match. CDR3 length equals 14 residues. Germline values: CDR1 SGHTA, CDR2 FQGTGA. The CDR3 nucleotides are TGTGCCAGCAGCCCTACTAGCGACTACAATGAGCAGTTCTTC. As protein: CASSPTSDYNEQFF.

The genes are TRBV10-2 and TRBJ2-5; the D gene is possibly TRBD2 (8 bases). The germline V gene encodes CDR1 WSHSY and CDR2 SAAADI. V lost 6 bases, J lost 4 bases, and 24 bases lay in between. The CDR3 consists of 17 residues. CDR3 coding DNA: TGCGCCAGCAGGAAGGACGGGAGGGACAGAATAGGAGAGACCCAGTACTTC. Residues: CASRKDGRDRIGETQYF.

About this clonotype: This could be a read error, since a much larger clone is one nucleotide away. This chain uses TRBV20-1 with TRBJ1-5; D is possibly TRBD1 (6 bases). Germline V gene lookup returns CDR1 DFQATT and CDR2 SNEGSKA (reference sequence). The CDR3 has 15 residues. V was shortened by 0 bases and J by 6 bases, with 15 bases between the two germline ends. In DNA form, the CDR3 reads TGCAGTGCTAGAGATTGGGGGGCGGACACTCAGCCCCAGCATTTT. Amino acid sequence: CSARDWGADTQPQHF.

This clonotype was detected ten times or more. This rearrangement joins TRBV7-2 to TRBJ2-5, with TRBD2 matching 12 bases. The ends lost 3 bases at V and 7 bases at J; junction bases unmatched: 6. The CDR3 runs to 15 residues. CDR1 and CDR2 from the germline V gene are SGHTA and FQGNSA. CDR3 protein: CASSFRLAGEGTQYF. The CDR3 DNA sequence: TGTGCCAGCAGCTTTCGACTAGCGGGAGAGGGGACCCAGTACTTC.

As concerns this clonotype: This may come from a read error, since a much larger clone is one base off. The rearrangement joins TRBV27 to TRBJ2-7; D may be TRBD2 (7 bases). The germline CDR1 and CDR2 sequences are MNHEY and SMNVEV (reference sequence). This CDR3 is 15 amino acids long. V shed 3 bases and J shed 5 bases, with 17 bases lying between them. The CDR3 spells CASSLGRGAYHEQYF. DNA for the CDR3: TGTGCCAGCAGTTTGGGACGGGGGGCGTACCACGAGCAGTACTTC.